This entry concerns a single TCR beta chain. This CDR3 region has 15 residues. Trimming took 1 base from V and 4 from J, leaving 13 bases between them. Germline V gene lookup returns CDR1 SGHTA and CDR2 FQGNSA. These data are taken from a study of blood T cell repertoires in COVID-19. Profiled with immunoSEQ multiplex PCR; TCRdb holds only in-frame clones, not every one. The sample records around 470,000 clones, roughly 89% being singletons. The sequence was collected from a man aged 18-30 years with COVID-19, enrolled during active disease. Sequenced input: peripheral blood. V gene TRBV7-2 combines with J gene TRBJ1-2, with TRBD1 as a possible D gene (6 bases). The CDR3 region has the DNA TGTGCCAGCAGCTTAGATACAGGGACCCTCTATGGCTACACCTTC. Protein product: CASSLDTGTLYGYTF.